This T cell receptor beta chain emerged from a study of post-analysis software for immune sequencing data. Findings and limits, study-wide: A few TRBV segments occurring more often in patients than controls included TRBV5-6, TRBV5-1 and TRBV20-1.

Sequencing libraries made from TCR beta cDNA carried unique molecular identifiers. TCRdb re-called the PCR reads with MiXCR, one entry per CDR3 protein. The table has 450,000 to 650,000 distinct CDR3 sequences, roughly 47% seen once. As regards this clonotype: Its antigen remains unidentified.

The germline V and J ends were trimmed by 0 bases and 4 bases, with 16 bases remaining between them. The CDR3 loop spans 16 amino acids. Germline CDR1 and CDR2: SGHRS and YFSETQ. The J gene is TRBJ2-5, the V gene TRBV5-1; D is unclear. The source material was blood. This sequence was found in a girl aged 10 to 17 with multiple sclerosis. The CDR3 reads CASSLGVLGMRETQYF. The CDR3 DNA reads TGCGCCAGCAGCTTGGGGGTACTGGGGATGAGAGAGACCCAGTACTTC.